This entry lists 24 T cell receptor beta chains sequenced from one sample in a study of CXCR3-negative and CXCR3-positive naive CD8 T cells. The libraries of TRB cDNA were prepared using 5' RACE with UMI labels. With the 5' RACE reads reprocessed, TCRdb shows one record per CDR3 protein and no DNA. This table lists over 100,000 distinct CDR3 sequences. The sample was naive CXCR3- CD8+ T cells from blood. Documented subset: CD45RO-CCR7+CD27+CD95- naive CD8+ T cells lacking CXCR3 (TNR3-). These receptors all stem from a human donor in good health. Some clones in this sample may be carry-over from other donors' samples.

The J gene is TRBJ2-1, the V gene TRBV27; TCRdb's D call, TRBD2, is unchecked because there is no DNA. CDR3 length: 14 amino acids. Germline lookup yields CDR1 MNHEY and CDR2 SMNVEV (reference sequence). The CDR3 here is CASTSSARGREQFF.

The chain recombines TRBV7-7 with TRBJ1-3; TCRdb proposes TRBD1, but this gene call is untestable without DNA. Germline assignment: CDR1 SSHAT and CDR2 FNYEAQ (reference sequence). The CDR3 is made up of 16 amino acids. The CDR3 loop is CASSHRTGLPGNTIYF.

The rearrangement links TRBV10-3 to TRBJ2-5; without DNA, the TCRdb call of TRBD1 cannot be checked. From germline, CDR1 is ENHRY and CDR2 SYGVKD. The CDR3 sequence is 14 residues long. The CDR3 sequence: CAISETGGSETQYF.

V and J are TRBV29-1 and TRBJ2-1; TCRdb designates TRBD2, a call that cannot be tested without DNA. The germline V gene has CDR1 SQVTM and CDR2 ANQGSEA. The CDR3 has 16 residues. The CDR3 region is CSVESSGGATYNEQFF.

The chain carries TRBV7-9 and TRBJ1-5. The CDR3 runs to 14 residues. Germline loops: CDR1 SEHNR, CDR2 FQNEAQ (reference sequence). CDR3 amino acids: CASSLGSVGQPQHF.

The chain joins TRBV12-3 or TRBV12-4 to TRBJ2-3; the TRBD2 assignment by TCRdb is unverifiable without DNA. This CDR3 region has 16 residues. CDR3: CASSRDSGWSTDTQYF.

The rearrangement joins TRBV27 to TRBJ1-4. This CDR3 contains 15 residues. Germline V lookup: CDR1 MNHEY, CDR2 SMNVEV (reference sequence). The chain's CDR3 is CASSTDRALNEKLFF.

The rearrangement joins TRBV7-9 to TRBJ2-7. The germline V gene encodes CDR1 SEHNR and CDR2 FQNEAQ (reference sequence). The CDR3 length is 12 residues. The CDR3 is CASSIDIYEQYF.

J is TRBJ2-7 and V is TRBV6-1; TCRdb outputs TRBD2, but without DNA this stays unchecked. CDR1 MNHNS and CDR2 SASEGT come from the germline V gene. The CDR3 length is 15 residues. The CDR3 protein is CASSENRLAGYEQYF.

The gene calls are TRBV20-1 and TRBJ2-7; TCRdb names TRBD1, which stays unverified in the absence of DNA. The germline V gene encodes CDR1 DFQATT and CDR2 SNEGSKA (reference sequence). The CDR3 consists of 14 residues. CDR3 sequence reads: CSALGTGSSYEQYF.

The chain combines TRBV29-1 with TRBJ2-7; TCRdb calls TRBD1, which cannot be checked without DNA. CDR3 length: 13 residues. Germline V gene sequence: CDR1 SQVTM, CDR2 ANQGSEA. CDR3 protein: CSVEGWDSYEQYF.

This chain's CDR3 is CASSLGGRPGELFF. This chain uses TRBV9 with TRBJ2-2; TCRdb outputs TRBD1, but without DNA this stays unchecked. CDR3 length: 14 amino acids. From germline, CDR1 is SGDLS and CDR2 YYNGEE. Supplemented by reference TRBV9 and TRBJ2-2, the full variable domain reads DSGVTQTPKHLITATGQRVTLRCSPRSGDLSVYWYQQSLDQGLQFLIQYYNGEERAKGNILERFSAQQFPDLHSELNLSSLELGDSALYFCASSLGGRPGELFFGEGSRLTVL.

The chain has TRBV24-1 and TRBJ2-7; the D call of TRBD1 rests on TCRdb alone, since no DNA is present to check it. The germline gives CDR1 KGHDR, CDR2 SFDVKD. CDR3 size: 13 residues. CDR3 residues: CATSGTGPKEQYF.

This chain joins TRBV30 and TRBJ1-2; TCRdb indicates TRBD1, and absent DNA this call remains unverified. Germline V gives CDR1 GTSNPN, CDR2 SVGIG (reference sequence). The length of the CDR3 is 14 residues. The CDR3: CAWAGTAIHYGYTF.

The V gene is TRBV12-3 or TRBV12-4, the J gene TRBJ2-1; TCRdb names TRBD1, which stays unverified in the absence of DNA. CDR3 length equals 14 residues. CDR3: CASRATGLYNEQFF.

CDR3 sequence: CASSPWNTGELFF. The chain employs TRBV11-2 and TRBJ2-2. The CDR3 has 13 residues. Looked up from germline, CDR1 is SGHAT and CDR2 is FQNNGV. Variable domain in full (rest from reference TRBV11-2 and TRBJ2-2): EAGVAQSPRYKIIEKRQSVAFWCNPISGHATLYWYQQILGQGPKLLIQFQNNGVVDDSQLPKDRFSAERLKGVDSTLKIQPAKLEDSAVYLCASSPWNTGELFFGEGSRLTVL.

The rearrangement joins TRBV4-1 to TRBJ1-1; TCRdb lists TRBD1, though no DNA is available to test this call. From germline, CDR1 is MGHRA and CDR2 YSYEKL. The CDR3 totals 15 residues. The CDR3 protein is CASSQSRGMNTEAFF.

V usage is TRBV12-5 and J usage is TRBJ2-3. The CDR3 runs to 12 residues. Germline V gives CDR1 LGHNT, CDR2 FRNRAP. The CDR3 loop is CASGLSPDTQYF.

The chain links TRBV7-9 to TRBJ1-1. The CDR3 has 15 amino acids. Germline CDR1 SEHNR, CDR2 FQNEAQ (reference sequence). The CDR3 reads CASSLERGMNTEAFF.

The chain recombines TRBV12-3 or TRBV12-4 with TRBJ1-4; TCRdb's assignment of TRBD1 cannot be checked, as there is no DNA. The CDR3 runs to 16 residues. CDR3 amino acids: CASSTFPGTYAEKLFF.

V and J are TRBV29-1 and TRBJ2-1; lacking DNA, the TRBD1 call made by TCRdb goes unchecked. The CDR3 sequence is 13 residues long. Germline assignment: CDR1 SQVTM and CDR2 ANQGSEA. CDR3 sequence: CSVGQGTYNEQFF.

CDR3 amino acids: CASSYTPPGDYGYTF. This chain links TRBV6-2 or TRBV6-3 with TRBJ1-2; TCRdb's D call of TRBD1 is untestable without DNA. Germline V gene lookup returns CDR1 MNHEY and CDR2 SVGEGT. The CDR3 runs 15 residues.

The V gene is TRBV7-6, the J gene TRBJ2-5; checking the TCRdb D call of TRBD2 is not possible without DNA. There are 13 residues in the CDR3. The germline CDR1 and CDR2 sequences are SGHVS and FNYEAQ. The CDR3 here is CAVGLVNRETQYF.

V is TRBV20-1 and J is TRBJ2-7; lacking DNA, the TRBD1 call made by TCRdb goes unchecked. Looked up from germline, CDR1 is DFQATT and CDR2 is SNEGSKA (reference sequence). The CDR3 covers 16 residues. CDR3 loop: CSARPGQAMSGDEQYF.